This T cell receptor beta chain was sequenced in a study of cytomegalovirus exposure and HLA in healthy donors. Notes on the study in general: Later analysis placed DRB1 highest and HLA-C lowest in TCR association rates, which differed by HLA locus. Presence/absence analyses assumed roughly uniform sequencing depth across donors, which may not hold. The likely explanation for a cluster of highly shared sequence variants was sequencing artifact.

The study ran its PCR with 60 Vbeta and 13 Jbeta primers. The repertoire was sequenced with immunoSEQ multiplex PCR; TCRdb's copy has only in-frame clones and lacks some. The sample includes over 100,000 clones, less than 75% seen only once; the top ten take less than 2.5%. In regard to this clone: What it binds is unknown.

The clonotype originates from a woman in her 40s in good health and CMV-seropositive. The sequenced material came from PBMCs.

The CDR3 reads CASSMETENTEAFF. CDR3 sequence (DNA): TGTGCCAGTAGTATGGAGACAGAGAACACTGAAGCTTTCTTT. The rearrangement links TRBV19 to TRBJ1-1; perhaps TRBD1 as D (5 bases). Trimming shortened V by 3 bases and J by 1 base, and 9 bases separated the two germline ends. From germline, CDR1 is LNHDA and CDR2 SQIVND (reference sequence). This CDR3 comprises 14 residues.